One and the same sample provided the 30 T cell receptor beta chains below, sequenced in a study of shared clonotypes between healthy human individuals (dated by TCRdb to about 2020). Library method: the immunoSEQ multiplex PCR assay. Not all clones reach the TCRdb copy of this immuneACCESS table, which keeps in-frame sequences only. Checked studies attribute under half of the gap to unresolved V genes and leave the rest unexplained. The sample table records about 580,000 clones; 95% to 98% of these occur just once. The ten largest clones take up around 0.3% of the sample. CD8 naive samples were CD45RO-negative cells positively selected for CCR7, giving a CD45RA+CCR7+ population that excluded TemRA cells. Input material: naive CD8+ T cells sorted from blood. The sample's cell subset or site label, decoded: CD45RA+CCR7+. These receptors all come from a man younger than 40 in good health.

The chain couples TRBV19 to TRBJ2-1, with D perhaps matching TRBD2 (6 bases). V was pared by 3 bases and J by 6 bases, with 15 bases between. CDR1 is LNHDA, CDR2 SQIVND, per germline (reference sequence). The CDR3 contains 15 residues. The CDR3 DNA sequence: TGTGCCAGTAGTATGCCCCGGGCGGGGATCAATGAGCAGTTCTTC. This codes for CASSMPRAGINEQFF. The full variable domain, completed using reference TRBV19 and TRBJ2-1, is DGGITQSPKYLFRKEGQNVTLSCEQNLNHDAMYWYRQDPGQGLRLIYYSQIVNDFQKGDIAEGYSVSREKKESFPLTVTSAQKNPTAFYLCASSMPRAGINEQFFGPGTRLTVL.

The chain recombines TRBV7-2 with TRBJ1-2, with 8 bases lining up with TRBD1. Losses at the gene ends were 1 base for V and 3 bases for J; bases not matched to a gene: 4. Germline CDR1 SGHTA, CDR2 FQGNSA. There are 15 residues in the CDR3. CDR3 region: CASSLGRGQDYGYTF. CDR3 nucleotide sequence: TGTGCCAGCAGCTTAGGGAGGGGACAGGACTATGGCTACACCTTC.

The chain employs TRBV21-1 and TRBJ2-4; no check of the table's D call, TRBD2, against the DNA was made. TRBV21-1 counts as a pseudogene. The CDR3 extends over 16 amino acids. For the CDR3, the DNA is TGTGCCAGCAGCAATTTAGCGGGAGCGTCCAAAAACATTCAGTACTTC. Translating it yields CASSNLAGASKNIQYF.

This clone was observed once. This chain uses TRBV2 with TRBJ2-7; D may be TRBD1 (6 bases). The ends were cut back, 7 bases at V and 3 bases at J, with 13 bases in the middle. The CDR3 runs to 13 residues. Per germline, CDR1 SNHLY and CDR2 FYNNEI. CDR3 protein: CASNGLGGYEQYF. The CDR3 DNA reads TGTGCCAGCAACGGATTAGGGGGCTACGAGCAGTACTTC. The full variable domain, completed using reference TRBV2 and TRBJ2-7, is EPEVTQTPSHQVTQMGQEVILRCVPISNHLYFYWYRQILGQKVEFLVSFYNNEISEKSEIFDDQFSVERPDGSNFTLKIRSTKLEDSAMYFCASNGLGGYEQYFGPGTRLTVT.

V is TRBV7-9 and J is TRBJ2-5; tentative D call: TRBD1 (5 bases). Trimming took off 5 bases at V and 1 base at J, with 11 bases between the two ends. CDR1 is SEHNR, CDR2 FQNEAQ, per germline (reference sequence). The CDR3 runs 14 residues. The CDR3 loop reads CASSGDSSQETQYF. The CDR3 DNA is TGTGCCAGCAGCGGAGACAGCTCCCAAGAGACCCAGTACTTC. Combining the CDR3 with reference TRBV7-9 and TRBJ2-5 gives the whole variable domain DTGVSQNPRHKITKRGQNVTFRCDPISEHNRLYWYRQTLGQGPEFLTYFQNEAQLEKSRLLSDRFSAERPKGSFSTLEIQRTEQGDSAMYLCASSGDSSQETQYFGPGTRLLVL.

The chain combines TRBV5-4 with TRBJ1-2; a possible D gene is TRBD1 (5 bases). The V end was cut by 4 bases, the J end by 5 bases, with 15 bases between. This CDR3 is built from 14 residues. From germline, CDR1 is SGHNT and CDR2 YYREEE (reference sequence). CDR3 nucleotides: TGTGCCAGCAGCCTGGGGGGGGTGCGGTATGGCTACACCTTC. Protein product: CASSLGGVRYGYTF.

This sequence joins TRBV5-1 and TRBJ2-2; D remains ambiguous. CDR3 length: 15 amino acids. V was shortened by 0 bases and J by 0 bases, with 6 bases between the two germline ends. Germline CDR1 and CDR2: SGHRS and YFSETQ. As DNA, the CDR3 is TGCGCCAGCAGCTTGGGTCCCGCGAACACCGGGGAGCTGTTTTTT. It is translated as CASSLGPANTGELFF.

The V gene is TRBV7-8, the J gene TRBJ2-3, with 14 bases lining up with TRBD2. CDR1 is SGHVS and CDR2 is FQNEAQ in the germline V gene. V lost 5 bases, J lost 4 bases, and 5 bases stayed unmatched. This CDR3 is built from 16 residues. CDR3 loop: CASSLWTSGRPDTQYF. The CDR3 coding sequence is TGTGCCAGCAGCCTATGGACTAGCGGGAGGCCAGATACGCAGTATTTT. The full variable domain, completed using reference TRBV7-8 and TRBJ2-3, is GAGVSQSPRYKVAKRGQDVALRCDPISGHVSLFWYQQALGQGPEFLTYFQNEAQLDKSGLPSDRFFAERPEGSVSTLKIQRTQQEDSAVYLCASSLWTSGRPDTQYFGPGTRLTVL.

The J gene is TRBJ2-3, the V gene TRBV9; 8 bases line up with TRBD2. Germline CDR1 and CDR2: SGDLS and YYNGEE. This CDR3 region has 12 residues. V lost 3 bases, J lost 6 bases, and 0 bases stayed unmatched. The CDR3 sequence is CASSGGGDTQYF. The CDR3 nucleotides are TGTGCCAGCAGCGGCGGGGGGGATACGCAGTATTTT.

The genes are TRBV13 and TRBJ2-7; D uncertain. Trimming cost V 1 base and J 6 bases, with 7 bases left between them. The germline CDR1 and CDR2 sequences are PRHDT and FYEKMQ (reference sequence). The CDR3 is 12 residues long. The DNA for the CDR3 is TGTGCCAGCAGCTTAGAGCGTAGCGAGCAGTACTTC. It yields the protein CASSLERSEQYF. Complete variable domain (other parts from reference TRBV13 and TRBJ2-7): AAGVIQSPRHLIKEKRETATLKCYPIPRHDTVYWYQQGPGQDPQFLISFYEKMQSDKGSIPDRFSAQQFSDYHSELNMSSLELGDSALYFCASSLERSEQYFGPGTRLTVT.

This clone was seen just once. This chain links TRBV28 with TRBJ1-1, with 10 bases that match TRBD1. J lost 5 bases, V lost 5 bases, and 8 bases had no gene match. The V gene's germline CDR1 is MDHEN and CDR2 SYDVKM. This CDR3 contains 15 residues. CDR3 DNA sequence: TGTGCCAGCAGTGGAAGACAGGGGGCCTTTACTGAAGCTTTCTTT. Protein product: CASSGRQGAFTEAFF.

J is TRBJ2-2 and V is TRBV27; D ambiguous. The length of the CDR3 is 14 residues. Trimming cost V 6 bases and J 2 bases, with 10 bases left between them. CDR1 and CDR2 from the germline V gene are MNHEY and SMNVEV (reference sequence). CDR3 region: CASRMTANTGELFF. CDR3 coding DNA: TGTGCCAGCAGGATGACGGCTAACACCGGGGAGCTGTTTTTT.

This clone was seen only once. V gene TRBV9 combines with J gene TRBJ2-6; perhaps TRBD1 as D (6 bases). Between the trimmed V and J ends, which lost 4 bases and 3 bases, there was a span of 14 bases. The CDR3 has 16 residues. Germline CDR1 SGDLS, CDR2 YYNGEE. Here the CDR3 DNA reads TGTGCCAGCAGCACGCGACAGGTCTTTGGGGCCAACGTCCTGACTTTC. This codes for CASSTRQVFGANVLTF.

V is TRBV6-1 and J is TRBJ2-1; 7 bases align to TRBD2. Germline values: CDR1 MNHNS, CDR2 SASEGT. V dropped 4 bases and J dropped 15; count of bases not matched to a gene: 9. This CDR3 spans 12 amino acids. The CDR3 nucleotides are TGTGCCAGCAGTGTAGGGACTATCAACTGGTTCTTC. Residues: CASSVGTINWFF.

V gene TRBV7-6 combines with J gene TRBJ2-7; 7 nucleotides line up with TRBD2. The V segment lost 1 base and the J segment 0 bases; nucleotides outside the gene matches: 12. CDR1 is SGHVS, CDR2 FNYEAQ, per germline. The CDR3 loop spans 18 amino acids. The CDR3 DNA follows: TGTGCCAGCAGCTTAGGAGGTAGCCGGACTAGTCGCTCCTACGAGCAGTACTTC. Residues: CASSLGGSRTSRSYEQYF.

The chain links TRBV29-1 to TRBJ2-2; tentatively, D is TRBD2 (7 bases). This CDR3 contains 15 residues. Germline V gene lookup returns CDR1 SQVTM and CDR2 ANQGSEA. Deletions cut 5 bases from V and 4 bases from J, with 17 bases between. DNA for the CDR3: TGCAGCGTTACTCAACAGGGCGGGGGCACCGGGGAGCTGTTTTTT. This codes for CSVTQQGGGTGELFF.

J is TRBJ2-1 and V is TRBV7-9, with TRBD2 matching over 8 bases. The trim removed 3 bases at V and 14 bases at J, leaving 6 bases unmatched. From germline, CDR1 is SEHNR and CDR2 FQNEAQ (reference sequence). This CDR3 is built from 12 residues. The CDR3 bases are TGTGCCAGCAGCTTGGGTGGGACTAGTAAGTTCTTC. Its translation: CASSLGGTSKFF.

The J gene is TRBJ2-7, the V gene TRBV29-1, with D possibly matching TRBD1 (5 bases). The CDR3 is made up of 14 amino acids. Germline loops: CDR1 SQVTM, CDR2 ANQGSEA. Trimming pared 4 bases from V and 2 bases from J, leaving 15 bases between. In DNA, the CDR3 is TGCAGCGTTGGACAGCTTAACGTAACCTACGAGCAGTACTTC. Translated: CSVGQLNVTYEQYF.

V gene TRBV30 combines with J gene TRBJ1-5; TRBD1 aligns across 7 bases. Germline-derived CDR1 and CDR2 are GTSNPN and SVGIG (reference sequence). This CDR3 is 13 amino acids long. The junction had 3 bases not matched to a gene; V was cut back by 6 bases and J by 1 base. The CDR3 region is CACGTVSNQPQHF. DNA for the CDR3: TGTGCCTGCGGGACAGTCAGCAATCAGCCCCAGCATTTT.

The chain is built from TRBV5-5 and TRBJ2-7; maybe TRBD1 (5 bases). This CDR3 is 16 amino acids long. Germline CDR1 reads SGHKS; CDR2 reads YYEKEE (reference sequence). V was clipped by 1 base and J by 2 bases, with 16 bases between them. The CDR3 loop is CASSLLSGFGAYEQYF. The CDR3 coding sequence is TGTGCCAGCAGCTTGCTCTCAGGGTTCGGAGCCTACGAGCAGTACTTC.

The chain is built from TRBV10-3 and TRBJ2-3, with TRBD2 matching 12 bases. The germline CDR1 and CDR2 sequences are ENHRY and SYGVKD. V shed 10 bases and J 3 bases; nucleotides not matched to a gene: 11. The CDR3 has 16 residues. The CDR3 DNA reads TGTGCCACCCTAGCCGGGACTAGCGGGTCAACAGATACGCAGTATTTT. Translation: CATLAGTSGSTDTQYF.

J is TRBJ2-7 and V is TRBV27; D is uncertain. The CDR3 is 19 residues long. The germline V and J ends were trimmed by 4 bases and 6 bases, with 31 bases remaining between them. CDR1 and CDR2 from the germline V gene are MNHEY and SMNVEV (reference sequence). The CDR3 DNA is TGTGCCAGCAGTTCCATGAACGTCCCGAACGGCATTTCTCCATTCGAGCAGTACTTC. Translation gives CASSSMNVPNGISPFEQYF.

V gene TRBV29-1 combines with J gene TRBJ2-7; 7 bases line up with TRBD1. CDR3 length: 13 amino acids. V lost 4 bases to trimming and J lost 4 bases; unmatched junction nucleotides: 7. CDR1 is SQVTM and CDR2 is ANQGSEA in the germline V gene. The CDR3 nucleotides are TGCAGCGTTGCCCTTGACAGGGAGTACGAGCAGTACTTC. As protein: CSVALDREYEQYF.

This sequence joins TRBV7-2 and TRBJ2-1, with 13 bases identical to TRBD2. The germline V gene encodes CDR1 SGHTA and CDR2 FQGNSA. V trimming: 5 bases; J trimming: 7 bases; junction bases outside the gene matches: 11. The CDR3 has 17 amino acids. The CDR3 sequence is CASSRDGLAGALNEQFF. The CDR3 DNA reads TGTGCCAGCAGCCGAGACGGACTAGCGGGAGCATTAAATGAGCAGTTCTTC.

The chain carries TRBV7-9 and TRBJ2-3; the match to TRBD2 covers 7 bases. This CDR3 spans 16 amino acids. Germline V gives CDR1 SEHNR, CDR2 FQNEAQ (reference sequence). With V trimmed by 3 bases and J by 4 bases, 10 bases remained unmatched. DNA for the CDR3: TGTGCCAGCAGCTTCTCGGGGGTCGGGAGGCCAGATACGCAGTATTTT. Amino acids: CASSFSGVGRPDTQYF.

The DNA of the CDR3 is TGCGCCAGCAGCCTTTCCGGACAGAGAAACACCATATATTTT. Translation: CASSLSGQRNTIYF. This chain uses TRBV4-1 with TRBJ1-3; tentative D call: TRBD1 (6 bases). Germline V gene lookup returns CDR1 MGHRA and CDR2 YSYEKL. V gave up 4 bases and J gave up 5 bases, with 12 bases separating them. The CDR3 runs to 14 residues.

V gene TRBV2 combines with J gene TRBJ2-1; no clear D. V shed 8 bases and J shed 4 bases, with 15 bases lying between them. The germline V gene encodes CDR1 SNHLY and CDR2 FYNNEI. CDR3 length: 14 amino acids. The CDR3 loop reads CASPSRRTYNEQFF. The CDR3 DNA reads as TGTGCCAGCCCCTCTCGACGTACATACAATGAGCAGTTCTTC.

The genes are TRBV11-1 and TRBJ1-5; D gene uncertain. The CDR3 runs 15 residues. The V end lost 5 bases, the J end lost 4 bases, and 15 bases lay between the germline ends. Germline V CDR1 and CDR2: SGHAT, FQDESV (reference sequence). The CDR3 DNA reads TGTGCCAGCAGCACCTCCGCGGAGTTGAATCAGCCCCAGCATTTT. This sequence encodes CASSTSAELNQPQHF.

The CDR3 DNA is TGCGCCAGCAGCTCGCAGGGGGCAGGGAATGAGCAGTTCTTC. Its protein product is CASSSQGAGNEQFF. The chain uses TRBV5-1 and TRBJ2-1; 8 bases align to TRBD1. CDR1 is SGHRS, CDR2 YFSETQ, per germline. With 3 bases clipped from V and 7 bases from J, the junction kept 6 bases outside the gene matches. This CDR3 contains 14 residues.

The CDR3 bases are TGTGCCAGCAGCTCCAGCGCCGGCTACTATGGCTACACCTTC. This gives the protein CASSSSAGYYGYTF. This chain uses TRBV7-9 with TRBJ1-2; D unclear. V dropped 4 bases and J dropped 3 bases, with 12 bases sitting between them. This CDR3 is built from 14 residues. Germline CDR1 SEHNR, CDR2 FQNEAQ (reference sequence).